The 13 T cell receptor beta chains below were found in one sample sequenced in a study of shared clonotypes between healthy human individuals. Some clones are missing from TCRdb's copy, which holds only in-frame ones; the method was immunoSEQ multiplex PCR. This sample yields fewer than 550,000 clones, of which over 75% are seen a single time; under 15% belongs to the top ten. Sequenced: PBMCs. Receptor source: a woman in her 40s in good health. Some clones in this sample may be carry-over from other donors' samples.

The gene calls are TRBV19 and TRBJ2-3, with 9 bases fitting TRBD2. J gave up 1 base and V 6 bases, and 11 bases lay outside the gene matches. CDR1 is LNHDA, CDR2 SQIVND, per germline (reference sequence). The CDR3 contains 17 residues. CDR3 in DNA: TGTGCCAGTAGCCTTAGAGTTAGCGGGGGCGGCACAGATACGCAGTATTTT. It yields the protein CASSLRVSGGGTDTQYF.

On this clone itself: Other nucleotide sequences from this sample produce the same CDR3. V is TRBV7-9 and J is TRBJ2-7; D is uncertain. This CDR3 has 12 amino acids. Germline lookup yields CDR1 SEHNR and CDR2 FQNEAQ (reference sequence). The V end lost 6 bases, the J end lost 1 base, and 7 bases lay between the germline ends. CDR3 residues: CASSLQSYEQYF. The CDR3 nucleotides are TGTGCCAGCAGTTTACAGTCCTACGAGCAGTACTTC.

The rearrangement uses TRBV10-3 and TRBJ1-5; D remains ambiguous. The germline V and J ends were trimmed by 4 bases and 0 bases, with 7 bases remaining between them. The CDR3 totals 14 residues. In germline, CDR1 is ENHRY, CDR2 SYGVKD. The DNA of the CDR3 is TGTGCCATCAGTGCGGGCGATAGCAATCAGCCCCAGCATTTT. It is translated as CAISAGDSNQPQHF.

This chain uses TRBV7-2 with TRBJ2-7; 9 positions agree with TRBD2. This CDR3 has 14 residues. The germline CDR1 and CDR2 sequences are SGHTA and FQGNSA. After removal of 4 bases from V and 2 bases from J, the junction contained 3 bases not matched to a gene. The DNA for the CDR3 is TGTGCCAGCAGCTCGGGACTAGCCCCCTACGAGCAGTACTTC. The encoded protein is CASSSGLAPYEQYF.

CDR3 nucleotide sequence: TGTGCCAGTAGTGTCGACTACAGTGCCTACAATGAGCAGTTCTTC. Amino acids: CASSVDYSAYNEQFF. This chain links TRBV19 with TRBJ2-1; D perhaps matches TRBD2 (5 bases). Trimming took off 5 bases at V and 2 bases at J, with 13 bases between the two ends. The germline gives CDR1 LNHDA, CDR2 SQIVND (reference sequence). The CDR3 is made up of 15 amino acids.

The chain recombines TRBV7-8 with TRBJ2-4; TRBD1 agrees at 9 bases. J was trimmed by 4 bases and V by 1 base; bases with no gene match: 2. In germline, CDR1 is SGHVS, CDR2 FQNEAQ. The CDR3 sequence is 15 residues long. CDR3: CASSLVGQGKNIQYF. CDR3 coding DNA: TGTGCCAGCAGCTTAGTGGGACAGGGAAAAAACATTCAGTACTTC.

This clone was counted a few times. The CDR3 DNA is TGTGCCAGCAACCCGGACAGGGGGCGCGGGTACGAGCAGTACTTC. It is translated as CASNPDRGRGYEQYF. The genes are TRBV6-1 and TRBJ2-5, with 11 nucleotides matching TRBD1. The J call may be faulty, since TRBJ2-7 better matches the DNA end. Germline V gives CDR1 MNHNS, CDR2 SASEGT. CDR3 size: 15 residues.

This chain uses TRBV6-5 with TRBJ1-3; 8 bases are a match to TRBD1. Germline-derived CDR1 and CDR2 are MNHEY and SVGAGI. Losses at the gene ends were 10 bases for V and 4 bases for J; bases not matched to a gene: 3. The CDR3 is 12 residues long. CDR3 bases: TGTGCCACCGGGACAGGCGGAAACACCATATATTTT. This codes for CATGTGGNTIYF.

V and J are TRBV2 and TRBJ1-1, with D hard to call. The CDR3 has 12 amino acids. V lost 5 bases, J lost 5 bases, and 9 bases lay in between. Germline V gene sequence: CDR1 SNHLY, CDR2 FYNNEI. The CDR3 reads CASSPTVTEAFF. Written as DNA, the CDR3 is TGTGCCAGCAGTCCTACGGTTACTGAAGCTTTCTTT.

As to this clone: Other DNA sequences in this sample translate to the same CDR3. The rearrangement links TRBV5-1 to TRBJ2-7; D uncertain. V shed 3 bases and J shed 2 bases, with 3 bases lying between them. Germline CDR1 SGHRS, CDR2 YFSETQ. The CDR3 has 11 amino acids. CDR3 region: CASSSTYEQYF. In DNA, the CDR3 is TGCGCCAGCAGCTCAACCTACGAGCAGTACTTC.

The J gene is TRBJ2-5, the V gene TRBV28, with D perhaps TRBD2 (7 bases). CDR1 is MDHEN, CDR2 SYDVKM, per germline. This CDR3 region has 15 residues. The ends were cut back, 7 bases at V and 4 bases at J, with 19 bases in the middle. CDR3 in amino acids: CASTALGGAGETQYF. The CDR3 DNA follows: TGTGCCAGCACCGCCCTTGGGGGGGCCGGAGAGACCCAGTACTTC.

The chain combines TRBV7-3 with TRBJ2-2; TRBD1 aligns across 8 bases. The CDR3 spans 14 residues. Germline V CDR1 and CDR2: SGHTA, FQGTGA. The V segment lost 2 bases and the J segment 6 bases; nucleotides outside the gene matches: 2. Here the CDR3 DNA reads TGTGCCAGCAGCTTATTGACAGGGGCCGGGGAGCTGTTTTTT. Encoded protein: CASSLLTGAGELFF. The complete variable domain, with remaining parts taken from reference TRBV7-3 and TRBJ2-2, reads GAGVSQTPSNKVTEKGKYVELRCDPISGHTALYWYRQSLGQGPEFLIYFQGTGAADDSGLPNDRFFAVRPEGSVSTLKIQRTERGDSAVYLCASSLLTGAGELFFGEGSRLTVL.

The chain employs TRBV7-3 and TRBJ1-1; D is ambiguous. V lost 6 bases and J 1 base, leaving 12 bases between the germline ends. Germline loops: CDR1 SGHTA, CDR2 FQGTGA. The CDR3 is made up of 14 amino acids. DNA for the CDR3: TGTGCCAGCAGTTCCGCCCCAGGGAACACTGAAGCTTTCTTT. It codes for CASSSAPGNTEAFF. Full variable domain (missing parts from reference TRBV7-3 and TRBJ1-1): GAGVSQTPSNKVTEKGKYVELRCDPISGHTALYWYRQSLGQGPEFLIYFQGTGAADDSGLPNDRFFAVRPEGSVSTLKIQRTERGDSAVYLCASSSAPGNTEAFFGQGTRLTVV.